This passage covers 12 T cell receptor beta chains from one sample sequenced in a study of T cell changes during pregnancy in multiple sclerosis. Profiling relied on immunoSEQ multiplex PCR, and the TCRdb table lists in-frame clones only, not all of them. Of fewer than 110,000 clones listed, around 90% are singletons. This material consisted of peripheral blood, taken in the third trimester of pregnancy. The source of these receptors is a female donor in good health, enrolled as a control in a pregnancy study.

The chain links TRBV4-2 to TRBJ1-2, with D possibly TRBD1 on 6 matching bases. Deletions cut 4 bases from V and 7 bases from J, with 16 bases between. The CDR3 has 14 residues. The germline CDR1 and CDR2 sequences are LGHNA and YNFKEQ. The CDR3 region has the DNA TGTGCCAGCAGCCCTCTGGACAGTCGGAGTGGCTACACCTTC. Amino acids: CASSPLDSRSGYTF.

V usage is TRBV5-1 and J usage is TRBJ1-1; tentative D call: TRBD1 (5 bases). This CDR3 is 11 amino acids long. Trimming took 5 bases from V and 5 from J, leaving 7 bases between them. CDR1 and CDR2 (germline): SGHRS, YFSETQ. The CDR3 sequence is CASRGQTEAFF. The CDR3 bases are TGCGCCAGCAGGGGGCAAACTGAAGCTTTCTTT.

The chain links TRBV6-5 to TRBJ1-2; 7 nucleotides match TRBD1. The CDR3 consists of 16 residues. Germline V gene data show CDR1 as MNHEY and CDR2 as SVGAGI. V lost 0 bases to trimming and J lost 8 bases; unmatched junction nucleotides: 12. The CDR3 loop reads CASSYSNRDRRKGYTF. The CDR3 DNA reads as TGTGCCAGCAGTTACTCCAACCGGGACAGAAGGAAAGGCTACACCTTC.

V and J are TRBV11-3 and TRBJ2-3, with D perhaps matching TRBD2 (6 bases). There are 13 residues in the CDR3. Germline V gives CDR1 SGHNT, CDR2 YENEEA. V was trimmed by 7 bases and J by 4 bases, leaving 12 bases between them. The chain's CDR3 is CASTAGTSDTQYF. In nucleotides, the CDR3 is TGTGCCAGCACCGCCGGGACTTCAGATACGCAGTATTTT.

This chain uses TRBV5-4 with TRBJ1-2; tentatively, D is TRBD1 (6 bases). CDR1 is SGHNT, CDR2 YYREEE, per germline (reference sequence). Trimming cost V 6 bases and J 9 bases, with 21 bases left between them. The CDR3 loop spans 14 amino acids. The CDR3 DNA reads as TGTGCCAGCATCAAAACCGAGGACAGCGTTCGCTACACCTTC. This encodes CASIKTEDSVRYTF.

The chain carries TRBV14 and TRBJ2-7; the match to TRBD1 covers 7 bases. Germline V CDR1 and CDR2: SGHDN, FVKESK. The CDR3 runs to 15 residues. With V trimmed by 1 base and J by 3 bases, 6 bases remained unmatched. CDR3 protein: CASSQGTGIVYEQYF. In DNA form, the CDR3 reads TGTGCCAGCAGCCAAGGGACAGGAATCGTCTACGAGCAGTACTTC.

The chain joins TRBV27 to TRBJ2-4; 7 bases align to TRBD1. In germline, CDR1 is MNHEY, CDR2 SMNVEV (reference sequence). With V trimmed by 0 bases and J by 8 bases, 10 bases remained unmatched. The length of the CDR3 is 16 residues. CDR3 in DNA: TGTGCCAGCAGTTTATCCGCCCTCAGGGGGAGAGACATTCAGTACTTC. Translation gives CASSLSALRGRDIQYF.

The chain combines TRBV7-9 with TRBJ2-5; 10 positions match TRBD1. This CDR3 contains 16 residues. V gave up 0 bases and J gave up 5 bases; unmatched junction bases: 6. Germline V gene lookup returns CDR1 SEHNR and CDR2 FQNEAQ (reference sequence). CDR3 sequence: CASSLAETGGAETQYF. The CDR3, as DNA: TGTGCCAGCAGCTTAGCGGAGACAGGGGGCGCCGAGACCCAGTACTTC.

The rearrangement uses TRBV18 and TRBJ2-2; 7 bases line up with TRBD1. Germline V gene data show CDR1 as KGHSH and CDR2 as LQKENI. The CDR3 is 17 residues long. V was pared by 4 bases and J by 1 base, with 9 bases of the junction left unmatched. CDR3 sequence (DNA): TGTGCCAGCTCACAGGAGTTAGGGACAGAGAACACCGGGGAGCTGTTTTTT. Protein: CASSQELGTENTGELFF.

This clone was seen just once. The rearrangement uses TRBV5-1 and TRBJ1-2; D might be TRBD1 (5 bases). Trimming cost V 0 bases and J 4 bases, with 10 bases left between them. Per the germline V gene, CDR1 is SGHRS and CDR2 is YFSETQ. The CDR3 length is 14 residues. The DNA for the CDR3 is TGCGCCAGCAGCTTGGAGCGACAGACCTATGGCTACACCTTC. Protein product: CASSLERQTYGYTF.

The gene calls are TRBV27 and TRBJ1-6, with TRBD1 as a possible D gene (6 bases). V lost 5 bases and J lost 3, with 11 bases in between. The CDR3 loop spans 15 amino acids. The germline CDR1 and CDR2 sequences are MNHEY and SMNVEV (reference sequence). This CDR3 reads CASSAGGIYNSPLHF. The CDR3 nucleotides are TGTGCCAGCAGTGCGGGGGGCATCTATAATTCACCCCTCCACTTT.

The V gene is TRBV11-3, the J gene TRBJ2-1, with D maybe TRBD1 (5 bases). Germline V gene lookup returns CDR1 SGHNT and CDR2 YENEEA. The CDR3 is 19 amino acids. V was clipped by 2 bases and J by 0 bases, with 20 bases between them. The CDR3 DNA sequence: TGTGCCAGCAGCTTAAACGGCAGGGCACAGGAAGGCTCCTACAATGAGCAGTTCTTC. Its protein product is CASSLNGRAQEGSYNEQFF.